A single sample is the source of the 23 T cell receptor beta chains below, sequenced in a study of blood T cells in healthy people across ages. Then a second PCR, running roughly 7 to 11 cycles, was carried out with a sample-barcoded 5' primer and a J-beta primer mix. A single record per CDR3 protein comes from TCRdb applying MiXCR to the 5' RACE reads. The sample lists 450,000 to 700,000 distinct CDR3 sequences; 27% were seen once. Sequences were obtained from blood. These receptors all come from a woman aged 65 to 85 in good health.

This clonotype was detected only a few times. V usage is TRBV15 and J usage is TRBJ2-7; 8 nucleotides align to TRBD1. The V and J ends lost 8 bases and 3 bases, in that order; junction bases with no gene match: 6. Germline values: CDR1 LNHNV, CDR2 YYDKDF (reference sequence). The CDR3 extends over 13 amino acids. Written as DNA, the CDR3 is TGTGCCACCGGACTACAGGGGGTCTACGAGCAGTACTTC. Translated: CATGLQGVYEQYF.

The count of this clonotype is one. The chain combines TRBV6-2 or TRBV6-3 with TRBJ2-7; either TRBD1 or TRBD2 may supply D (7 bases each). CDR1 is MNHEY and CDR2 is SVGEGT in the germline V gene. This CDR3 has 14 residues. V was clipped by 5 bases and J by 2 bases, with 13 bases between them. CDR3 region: CASSDREGTYEQYF. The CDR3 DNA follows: TGTGCCAGCAGTGACAGGGAGGGGACCTACGAGCAGTACTTC.

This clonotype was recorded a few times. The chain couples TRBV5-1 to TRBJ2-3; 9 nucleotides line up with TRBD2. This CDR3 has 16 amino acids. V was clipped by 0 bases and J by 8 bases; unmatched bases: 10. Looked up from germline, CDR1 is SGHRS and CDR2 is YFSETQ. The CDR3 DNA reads TGCGCCAGCAGCTTGGTAGCGGGGGACTCCGTTGGTACGCAGTATTTT. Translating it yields CASSLVAGDSVGTQYF.

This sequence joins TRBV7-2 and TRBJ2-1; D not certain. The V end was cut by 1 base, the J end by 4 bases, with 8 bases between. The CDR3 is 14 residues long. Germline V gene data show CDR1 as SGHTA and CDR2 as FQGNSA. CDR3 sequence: CASSLGSTYNEQFF. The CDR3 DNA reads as TGTGCCAGCAGCTTAGGTAGTACTTACAATGAGCAGTTCTTC.

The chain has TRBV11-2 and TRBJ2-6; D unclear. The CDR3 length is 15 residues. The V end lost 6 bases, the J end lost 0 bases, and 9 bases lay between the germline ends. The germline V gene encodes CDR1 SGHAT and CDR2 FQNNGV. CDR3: CASRAFVSGANVLTF. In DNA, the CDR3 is TGTGCCAGCAGGGCCTTCGTCTCTGGGGCCAACGTCCTGACTTTC.

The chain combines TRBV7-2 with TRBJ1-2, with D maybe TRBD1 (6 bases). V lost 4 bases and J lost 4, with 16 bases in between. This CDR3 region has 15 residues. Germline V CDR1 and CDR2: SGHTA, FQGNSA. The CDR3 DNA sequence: TGTGCCAGCAGCTCTGCCTCAGGGGTGACCTATGGCTACACCTTC. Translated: CASSSASGVTYGYTF.

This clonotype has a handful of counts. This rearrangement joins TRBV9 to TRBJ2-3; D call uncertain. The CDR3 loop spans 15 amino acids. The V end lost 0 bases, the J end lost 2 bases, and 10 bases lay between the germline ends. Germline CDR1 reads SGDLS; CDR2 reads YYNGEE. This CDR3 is CASSVGTAFTDTQYF. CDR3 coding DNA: TGTGCCAGCAGCGTAGGGACGGCATTCACAGATACGCAGTATTTT.

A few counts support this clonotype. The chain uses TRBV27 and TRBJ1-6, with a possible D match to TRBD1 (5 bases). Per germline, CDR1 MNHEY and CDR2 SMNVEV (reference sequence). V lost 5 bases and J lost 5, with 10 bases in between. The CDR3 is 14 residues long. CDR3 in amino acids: CASSPGMNNSPLHF. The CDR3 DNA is TGTGCCAGCAGTCCAGGGATGAATAATTCACCCCTCCACTTT.

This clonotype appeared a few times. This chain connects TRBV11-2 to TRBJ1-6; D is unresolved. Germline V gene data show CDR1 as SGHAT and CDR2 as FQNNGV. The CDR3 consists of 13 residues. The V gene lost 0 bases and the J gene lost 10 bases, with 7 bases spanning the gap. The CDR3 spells CASSLDFFSPLHF. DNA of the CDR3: TGTGCCAGCAGCTTAGATTTCTTCTCACCCCTCCACTTT.

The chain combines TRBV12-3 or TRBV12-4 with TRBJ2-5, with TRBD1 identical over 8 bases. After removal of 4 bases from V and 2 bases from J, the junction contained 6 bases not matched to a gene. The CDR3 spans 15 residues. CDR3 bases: TGTGCCAGCAGTTCCGGACAGGGAACACAAGAGACCCAGTACTTC. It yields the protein CASSSGQGTQETQYF.

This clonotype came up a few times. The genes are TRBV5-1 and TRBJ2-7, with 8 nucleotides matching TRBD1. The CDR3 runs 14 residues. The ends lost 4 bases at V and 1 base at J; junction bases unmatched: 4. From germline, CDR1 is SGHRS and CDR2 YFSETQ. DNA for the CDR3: TGCGCCAGCAGCGACAGGGGACGGTCCTACGAGCAGTACTTC. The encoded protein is CASSDRGRSYEQYF.

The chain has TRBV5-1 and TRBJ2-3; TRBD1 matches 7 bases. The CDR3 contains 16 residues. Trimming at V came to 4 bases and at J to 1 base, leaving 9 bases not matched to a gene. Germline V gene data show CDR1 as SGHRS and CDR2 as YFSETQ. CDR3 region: CASSILPGGGTDTQYF. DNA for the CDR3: TGCGCCAGCAGCATACTACCAGGGGGTGGCACAGATACGCAGTATTTT.

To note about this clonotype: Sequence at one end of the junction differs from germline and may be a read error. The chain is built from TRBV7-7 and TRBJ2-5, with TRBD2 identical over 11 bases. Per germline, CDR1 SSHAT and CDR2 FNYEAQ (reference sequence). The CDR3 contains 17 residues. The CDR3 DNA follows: TGTGCTAGCAGCTCTCCTACTAGCGGGGGACCCCAAGAGACCCAGTACTTC. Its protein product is CASSSPTSGGPQETQYF.

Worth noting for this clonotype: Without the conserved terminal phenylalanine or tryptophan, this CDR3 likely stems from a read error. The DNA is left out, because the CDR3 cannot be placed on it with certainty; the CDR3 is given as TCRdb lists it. The CDR3 spells CSVWDGRFIIPL. V gene TRBV29-1 combines with J gene TRBJ1-2; the D segment call TRBD1 is taken from the table without a DNA check. CDR1 and CDR2 from the germline V gene are SQVTM and ANQGSEA. From its first to its last residue, the CDR3 has 12 amino acids.

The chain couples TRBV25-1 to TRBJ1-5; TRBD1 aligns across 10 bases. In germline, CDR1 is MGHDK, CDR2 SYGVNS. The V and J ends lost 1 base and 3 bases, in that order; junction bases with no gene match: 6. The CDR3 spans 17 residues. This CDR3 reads CASSEFEDRGNNQPQHF. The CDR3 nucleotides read TGTGCCAGCAGTGAATTTGAGGACAGGGGGAACAATCAGCCCCAGCATTTT.

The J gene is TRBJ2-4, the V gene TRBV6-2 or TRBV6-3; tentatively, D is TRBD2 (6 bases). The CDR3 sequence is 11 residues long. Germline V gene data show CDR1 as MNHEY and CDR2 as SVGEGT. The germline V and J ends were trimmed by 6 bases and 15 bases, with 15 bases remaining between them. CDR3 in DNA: TGTGCCAGCAGCTCCGGAGGGTGGTCGTACTTC. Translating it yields CASSSGGWSYF.

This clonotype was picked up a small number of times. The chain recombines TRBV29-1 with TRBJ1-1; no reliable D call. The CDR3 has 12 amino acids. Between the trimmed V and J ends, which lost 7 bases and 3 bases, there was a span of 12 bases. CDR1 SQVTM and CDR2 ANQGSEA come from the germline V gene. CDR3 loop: CSAYSGDTEAFF. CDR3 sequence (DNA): TGCAGCGCTTACAGCGGGGACACTGAAGCTTTCTTT.

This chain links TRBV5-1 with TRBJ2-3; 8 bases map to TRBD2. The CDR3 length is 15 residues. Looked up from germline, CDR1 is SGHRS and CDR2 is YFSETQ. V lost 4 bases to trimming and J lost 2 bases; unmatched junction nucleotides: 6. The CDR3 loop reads CASSPQRGFTDTQYF. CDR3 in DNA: TGCGCCAGCAGCCCGCAGCGGGGGTTCACAGATACGCAGTATTTT. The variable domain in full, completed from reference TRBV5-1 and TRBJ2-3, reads KAGVTQTPRYLIKTRGQQVTLSCSPISGHRSVSWYQQTPGQGLQFLFEYFSETQRNKGNFPGRFSGRQFSNSRSEMNVSTLELGDSALYLCASSPQRGFTDTQYFGPGTRLTVL.

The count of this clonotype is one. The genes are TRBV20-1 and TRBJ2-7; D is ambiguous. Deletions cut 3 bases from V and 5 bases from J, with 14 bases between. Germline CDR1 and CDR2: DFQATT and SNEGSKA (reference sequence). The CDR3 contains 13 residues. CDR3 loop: CSARGWVDHEQYF. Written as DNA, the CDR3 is TGCAGTGCTAGGGGCTGGGTTGACCACGAGCAGTACTTC.

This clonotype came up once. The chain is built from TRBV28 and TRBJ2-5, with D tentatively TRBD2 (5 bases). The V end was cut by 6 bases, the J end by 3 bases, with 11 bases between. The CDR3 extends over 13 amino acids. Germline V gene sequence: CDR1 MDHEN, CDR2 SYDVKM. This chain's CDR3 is CASSPVEEETQYF. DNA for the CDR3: TGTGCCAGCAGCCCGGTGGAGGAAGAGACCCAGTACTTC.

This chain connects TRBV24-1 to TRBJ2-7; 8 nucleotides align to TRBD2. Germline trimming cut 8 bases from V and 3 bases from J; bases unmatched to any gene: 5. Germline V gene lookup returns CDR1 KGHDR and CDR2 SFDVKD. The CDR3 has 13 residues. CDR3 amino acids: CATINREGYEQYF. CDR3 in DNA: TGTGCCACCATTAACCGGGAGGGCTACGAGCAGTACTTC.

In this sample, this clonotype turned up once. CDR3 region: CASSQDTLPGTQYF. CDR3 in DNA: TGTGCCAGCAGCCAAGATACACTCCCGGGGACCCAGTACTTC. The rearrangement joins TRBV4-2 to TRBJ2-5; D is uncertain. This CDR3 region has 14 residues. Germline V gene lookup returns CDR1 LGHNA and CDR2 YNFKEQ. The germline V and J ends were trimmed by 0 bases and 7 bases, with 12 bases remaining between them.

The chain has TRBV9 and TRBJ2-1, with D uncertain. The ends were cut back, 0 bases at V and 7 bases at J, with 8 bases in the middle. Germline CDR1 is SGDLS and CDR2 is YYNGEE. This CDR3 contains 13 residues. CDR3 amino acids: CASSVGPINEQFF. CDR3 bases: TGTGCCAGCAGCGTAGGGCCTATTAATGAGCAGTTCTTC.